This TCR beta chain comes out of a study of cytomegalovirus exposure and HLA in healthy donors. Study results and limitations: It was reported in a later analysis that an Asian-associated ancestry cluster showed fewer N-insertions than the approximately 670-donor mean. Most observed TCR sequences were rare, whereas some public TCRs were detected in many donors. Earlier results showed most TCR beta V segments being productive about 87% or about 30% of the time.

Remarks on this clone: The antigen is undetermined.

Primers for the PCR totalled 60 Vbeta and 13 Jbeta. TCRdb's table, derived via immunoSEQ multiplex PCR, lists solely in-frame clones and lacks some. Its clone listing holds roughly 60,000 clones. There are 15 residues in the CDR3. The V end lost 4 bases, the J end lost 2 bases, and 12 bases lay between the germline ends. Germline V gene sequence: CDR1 MNHNS, CDR2 SASEGT. V is TRBV6-1 and J is TRBJ2-1; maybe TRBD1 (6 bases). The receptor was isolated from a young woman in good health and CMV-seronegative. Sequencing input: PBMCs. The CDR3 DNA reads TGTGCCAGCAGTGCCACAGGGAATGCCTACAATGAGCAGTTCTTC. It specifies CASSATGNAYNEQFF.